The rows below give T cell receptor beta chains drawn from one sample of a study of blood T cell repertoires in COVID-19. The table came from immunoSEQ multiplex PCR; TCRdb's copy has only in-frame clones and leaves some out. The profile covers 350,000 to 400,000 clones, with roughly 86% appearing a single time and around 1.9% taken by the ten largest. The sample taken for sequencing was PBMCs or T cells enriched from blood (not recorded which). These receptors were obtained from a man between 40 and 49 years old in a cohort exposed to, infected with or recovered from COVID-19 (not recorded which). Both conserved end residues are part of each CDR3. The order of the fields is J gene, clone size, D gene, V gene, CDR3 protein, CDR3 DNA. A D gene is named only where the DNA matches it firmly. Clone size is given for some rows only: seen once, a few or many times, or a class if the clone is expanded.

>TRBJ2-2|NA|TRBD1|TRBV5-1
CASSTGQPTGELFF
TGCGCCAGCAGCACGGGACAGCCCACCGGGGAGCTGTTTTTT
>TRBJ1-1|NA|NA|TRBV5-5
CASSLSSQNTEAFF
TGTGCCAGCAGCTTGAGTAGCCAGAACACTGAAGCTTTCTTT
>TRBJ1-6|few|NA|TRBV27
CASSLPGNGNSPLHF
TGTGCCAGCAGTTTGCCCGGGAACGGGAATTCACCCCTCCACTTT
>TRBJ1-6|NA|NA|TRBV9
CASSVEAASSYNSPLHF
TGTGCCAGCAGCGTAGAGGCGGCGAGCTCCTATAATTCACCCCTCCACTTT
>TRBJ2-5|NA|NA|TRBV28
CASSLGGTAQETQYF
TGTGCCAGCAGTTTAGGAGGGACAGCTCAAGAGACCCAGTACTTC
>TRBJ2-7|NA|TRBD1|TRBV10-2
CASRRYTGTGSYEQYF
TGCGCCAGCAGAAGGTACACCGGGACAGGGTCCTACGAGCAGTACTTC
>TRBJ2-7|NA|TRBD1|TRBV18
CASSPGTGFYEQYF
TGTGCCAGCTCACCAGGGACAGGGTTCTACGAGCAGTACTTC
>TRBJ1-5|NA|TRBD1|TRBV10-3
CAISESISTGGRPQHF
TGTGCCATCAGTGAGTCGATATCTACAGGGGGAAGGCCCCAGCATTTT
>TRBJ1-2|NA|TRBD1|TRBV5-6
CASSFRDRGRYVYTF
TGTGCCAGCAGCTTCCGGGACAGGGGGCGGTATGTCTACACCTTC
>TRBJ2-2|NA|NA|TRBV5-4
CASSLASANTGELFF
TGTGCCAGCAGCTTGGCTAGCGCGAACACCGGGGAGCTGTTTTTT
>TRBJ1-1|NA|NA|TRBV7-9
CASSLARGAEAFF
TGTGCCAGCAGCTTAGCCAGGGGCGCTGAAGCTTTCTTT
>TRBJ2-5|NA|TRBD1|TRBV7-2
CASSFGGQQETQYF
TGTGCCAGCAGCTTTGGGGGACAGCAAGAGACCCAGTACTTC
>TRBJ1-1|NA|TRBD1|TRBV14
CASSQVPTGQGTAFF
TGTGCCAGCAGCCAAGTCCCTACGGGACAGGGAACAGCTTTCTTT
>TRBJ1-2|NA|TRBD1|TRBV3-1/TRBV3-2
CASSRGQGWGGFYGYTF
TGTGCCAGCAGCCGAGGACAGGGATGGGGGGGTTTTTATGGCTACACCTTC
>TRBJ1-5|NA|TRBD1|TRBV5-5
CASRPGQRDQPQHF
TGTGCCAGCAGACCGGGACAGAGGGATCAGCCCCAGCATTTT
>TRBJ2-3|NA|NA|TRBV6-5
CASRMGGGTQYF
TGTGCCAGCAGAATGGGAGGTGGTACGCAGTATTTT
>TRBJ2-4|NA|NA|TRBV7-8
CASSVSSGYKNIQYF
TGTGCCAGCAGCGTATCCAGCGGGTACAAAAACATTCAGTACTTC
>TRBJ2-1|NA|TRBD2|TRBV9
CASSGPGLAGTYNEQFF
TGTGCCAGCAGCGGCCCGGGACTAGCGGGAACCTACAATGAGCAGTTCTTC
>TRBJ2-1|NA|TRBD2|TRBV11-1
CASSAGLAGVNEQFF
TGTGCCAGCAGCGCGGGACTAGCGGGAGTTAATGAGCAGTTCTTC
>TRBJ2-6|NA|NA|TRBV30
CAWSVGGSGANVLTF
TGTGCCTGGAGTGTCGGGGGTTCTGGGGCCAACGTCCTGACTTTC
>TRBJ2-7|NA|NA|TRBV11-2
CASSRDIVFEQYF
TGTGCCAGCAGCCGGGACATAGTTTTCGAGCAGTACTTC
>TRBJ2-7|NA|TRBD2|TRBV5-1
CASSLGRGIIAGNYEQYF
TGCGCCAGCAGTTTGGGTCGGGGCATCATAGCGGGGAACTACGAGCAGTACTTC
>TRBJ2-1|NA|TRBD2|TRBV24-1
CATSDSRTSGSNEQFF
TGTGCCACCAGTGATTCCCGGACTAGCGGGAGCAATGAGCAGTTCTTC
>TRBJ2-1|NA|TRBD1|TRBV10-2
CASRGTGGYEQFF
TGCGCCAGCAGGGGGACAGGGGGGTATGAGCAGTTCTTC
>TRBJ1-5|once|NA|TRBV7-6
CASSQGQSGNQPQHF
TGTGCCAGCAGTCAGGGACAATCGGGGAATCAGCCCCAGCATTTT
>TRBJ2-5|NA|NA|TRBV10-3
CAISPGQETQYF
TGTGCCATCAGTCCGGGGCAAGAGACCCAGTACTTC
>TRBJ1-5|NA|NA|TRBV19
CASSPDGGVRQPQHF
TGTGCCAGTAGCCCCGACGGAGGGGTAAGGCAGCCCCAGCATTTT
>TRBJ2-2|NA|NA|TRBV3-1/TRBV3-2
CASSQVGVGELFF
TGTGCCAGCAGCCAAGTAGGGGTCGGGGAGCTGTTTTTT
>TRBJ1-4|NA|NA|TRBV5-1
CASSLDRTYATNEKLFF
TGCGCCAGCAGCTTGGACAGAACCTATGCAACTAATGAAAAACTGTTTTTT
>TRBJ2-6|NA|TRBD1|TRBV28
CASTDTGAGANVLTF
TGTGCCAGCACCGATACAGGGGCCGGGGCCAACGTCCTGACTTTC
>TRBJ1-2|NA|TRBD1|TRBV7-9
CASSLEDRGYGYTF
TGTGCCAGCAGCTTAGAGGACAGGGGCTATGGCTACACCTTC
>TRBJ2-5|NA|NA|TRBV15
CATSSGSPLQETQYF
TGTGCCACCAGCAGCGGGAGCCCTTTACAAGAGACCCAGTACTTC
>TRBJ2-7|few|NA|TRBV6-5
CASNGGQGAYEQYF
TGTGCCAGCAACGGGGGGCAGGGCGCCTACGAGCAGTACTTC
>TRBJ2-1|NA|TRBD2|TRBV19
CASSPQAGALYNEQFF
TGTGCCAGTAGTCCGCAAGCGGGAGCCCTATACAATGAGCAGTTCTTC
>TRBJ2-1|NA|TRBD2|TRBV10-1
CASSESSGSVSYNEQFF
TGCGCCAGCAGTGAGTCAAGCGGGAGCGTCTCCTACAATGAGCAGTTCTTC
>TRBJ1-2|NA|NA|TRBV24-1
CATSDLSGNGYTF
TGTGCCACCAGTGATTTGTCCGGGAACGGCTACACCTTC
>TRBJ1-6|NA|NA|TRBV28
CASSLQPTVSPLHF
TGTGCCAGCAGCTTACAACCGACAGTTTCACCCCTCCACTTT
>TRBJ2-5|NA|TRBD1|TRBV3-1/TRBV3-2
CASSHIPGQGQETQYF
TGTGCCAGCAGCCACATACCGGGACAGGGACAAGAGACCCAGTACTTC
>TRBJ1-3|NA|TRBD1|TRBV15
CATSPRDRAKISGNTIYF
TGTGCCACCAGCCCCCGGGACAGGGCCAAAATATCTGGAAACACCATATATTTT
>TRBJ2-3|NA|TRBD2|TRBV11-2
CASSPPREESTDTQYF
TGTGCCAGCAGCCCCCCCCGGGAGGAGAGCACAGATACGCAGTATTTT
>TRBJ2-7|few|NA|TRBV6-5
CASSTSGYRYEQYF
NA
>TRBJ2-7|NA|TRBD1|TRBV6-5
CASSRTGAHEQYF
TGTGCCAGCAGCCGGACAGGGGCCCACGAGCAGTACTTC
>TRBJ2-1|NA|NA|TRBV10-1
CASSEREDEQFF
TGCGCCAGCAGTGAGCGGGAAGATGAGCAGTTCTTC
>TRBJ1-6|NA|TRBD1|TRBV16
CASSQGRTGGNSPLHF
TGTGCCAGCAGCCAGGGTCGGACAGGTGGGAATTCACCCCTCCACTTT
>TRBJ1-5|NA|TRBD1|TRBV28
CASSLAGTGRDQPQHF
TGTGCCAGCAGTTTAGCCGGGACAGGGAGGGATCAGCCCCAGCATTTT
>TRBJ2-7|NA|TRBD2|TRBV29-1
CSVRTSGSGEQYF
TGCAGCGTTAGGACTAGCGGGTCAGGCGAGCAGTACTTC
>TRBJ2-1|NA|TRBD2|TRBV27
CASTTGGPNEQFF
TGTGCCAGCACAACGGGAGGGCCTAATGAGCAGTTCTTC
>TRBJ1-3|NA|NA|TRBV6-4
CASSAQGGSGNTIYF
TGTGCCAGCAGTGCCCAGGGAGGCTCTGGAAACACCATATATTTT
>TRBJ2-7|once|TRBD1|TRBV27
CVSGGMYEQYF
TGTGTCTCAGGGGGCATGTACGAGCAGTACTTC
>TRBJ2-3|NA|NA|TRBV2
CASSEDYTDTQYF
TGTGCCAGCAGTGAAGACTATACAGATACGCAGTATTTT
>TRBJ1-2|NA|NA|TRBV28
CASSPIQQYFFYGYTF
TGTGCCAGCAGTCCTATCCAACAGTACTTTTTCTATGGCTACACCTTC
>TRBJ2-2|NA|NA|TRBV21-1
CASSKVLGGQNTGELFF
TGTGCCAGCAGCAAAGTCTTGGGAGGACAGAACACCGGGGAGCTGTTTTTT
>TRBJ1-6|NA|NA|TRBV4-1
CASSQEWGRDSPLHF
TGCGCCAGCAGCCAAGAATGGGGCAGGGATTCACCCCTCCACTTT
>TRBJ1-2|few|NA|TRBV6-5
CASRNRESGYTF
TGTGCCAGCCGTAACAGGGAATCTGGCTACACCTTC
>TRBJ1-2|few|TRBD1|TRBV6-1
CASSEASDRADGYTF
TGTGCCAGCAGTGAAGCTTCGGACAGGGCAGATGGCTACACCTTC
>TRBJ2-7|once|NA|TRBV2
CASSVGGPSYEQYF
TGTGCCAGCAGTGTCGGCGGGCCCTCCTACGAGCAGTACTTC
>TRBJ1-6|NA|NA|TRBV19
CASSSQGLRFSPLHF
TGTGCCAGTAGTAGCCAGGGGCTTCGGTTCTCACCCCTCCACTTT
>TRBJ2-7|NA|TRBD2|TRBV6-5
CASRSTSGSYEQYF
TGTGCCAGCCGATCGACTAGCGGGAGTTACGAGCAGTACTTC
>TRBJ1-1|NA|NA|TRBV5-1
CASSLLGASTEAFF
TGCGCCAGCAGCTTGCTAGGGGCGAGCACTGAAGCTTTCTTT